The next 11 T cell receptor beta chains were all read from a single sample in a study of blood T cell repertoires in COVID-19. Sequencing used immunoSEQ multiplex PCR; TCRdb keeps in-frame clones, though not all of them. Seen here are 200,000 to 250,000 clones, about 90% observed once, and the top ten hold over 1.5%. The sequenced material came from peripheral blood. The receptors stem from a man aged 40-49 years with active or convalescent COVID-19.

The chain carries TRBV7-9 and TRBJ2-2; TRBD2 aligns across 9 bases. V was pared by 7 bases and J by 3 bases, with 12 bases of the junction left unmatched. From germline, CDR1 is SEHNR and CDR2 FQNEAQ (reference sequence). The CDR3 sequence is 17 residues long. CDR3 region: CASTDPASGVDTGELFF. CDR3 nucleotide sequence: TGTGCCAGCACCGACCCCGCTAGCGGGGTAGACACCGGGGAGCTGTTTTTT.

The chain carries TRBV7-8 and TRBJ2-7; no firm D call. CDR1 is SGHVS and CDR2 is FQNEAQ in the germline V gene. Trimming cost V 5 bases and J 4 bases, with 6 bases left between them. This CDR3 contains 11 residues. CDR3 nucleotides: TGTGCCAGCAGCCACTCATACGAGCAGTACTTC. Protein sequence: CASSHSYEQYF. Looking up the rest from reference TRBV7-8 and TRBJ2-7 gives the full variable domain: GAGVSQSPRYKVAKRGQDVALRCDPISGHVSLFWYQQALGQGPEFLTYFQNEAQLDKSGLPSDRFFAERPEGSVSTLKIQRTQQEDSAVYLCASSHSYEQYFGPGTRLTVT.

In DNA form, the CDR3 reads TGTGCTAGTGGTTGGGGACTCCTGAGCGCCTACAATGAGCAGTTCTTC. Encoded protein: CASGWGLLSAYNEQFF. The chain employs TRBV12-5 and TRBJ2-1, with D possibly TRBD2 on 6 matching bases. The CDR3 spans 16 residues. From germline, CDR1 is LGHNT and CDR2 FRNRAP. V was trimmed by 4 bases and J by 2 bases, leaving 15 bases between them.

The chain combines TRBV24-1 with TRBJ2-7; 9 positions match TRBD1. The J segment lost 5 bases and the V segment lost 3 bases, leaving 10 bases of the junction unmatched. Looked up from germline, CDR1 is KGHDR and CDR2 is SFDVKD. This CDR3 is built from 16 residues. The CDR3: CATSDPTGTGSNEQYF. The CDR3 nucleotides read TGTGCCACCAGTGATCCGACCGGGACAGGGAGTAACGAGCAGTACTTC.

The J gene is TRBJ2-7, the V gene TRBV5-4, with 11 bases aligning to TRBD1. This CDR3 comprises 15 residues. V shed 4 bases and J 4 bases; nucleotides not matched to a gene: 7. Per the germline V gene, CDR1 is SGHNT and CDR2 is YYREEE (reference sequence). This chain's CDR3 is CASSPRTGGGYEQYF. CDR3 nucleotides: TGTGCCAGCAGCCCGAGGACAGGGGGCGGATACGAGCAGTACTTC.

This chain uses TRBV9 with TRBJ2-3; D is possibly TRBD1 (5 bases). Germline lookup yields CDR1 SGDLS and CDR2 YYNGEE. This CDR3 contains 16 residues. V lost 4 bases and J 2 bases, leaving 17 bases between the germline ends. CDR3 sequence: CASSLEGVGLTDTQYF. For the CDR3, the DNA is TGTGCCAGCAGCCTAGAAGGAGTGGGGCTCACAGATACGCAGTATTTT.

The chain is built from TRBV11-3 and TRBJ1-4; 10 nucleotides line up with TRBD1. This CDR3 is 20 amino acids long. J was trimmed by 5 bases and V by 3 bases; bases with no gene match: 18. Germline V lookup: CDR1 SGHNT, CDR2 YENEEA. CDR3 sequence (DNA): TGTGCCAGCAGCTTTGGGATGGACAGGGGGACAAGTCCCGTGAATGAAAAACTGTTTTTT. Residues: CASSFGMDRGTSPVNEKLFF.

The chain is built from TRBV1 and TRBJ1-6; TRBD1, as called in the table, went unchecked against the DNA. TRBV1 is recorded as a pseudogene. The CDR3 has 15 residues. CDR3 region: CTSSQDWPMYSPLHF. In DNA form, the CDR3 reads TGCACCAGCAGCCAAGATTGGCCGATGTATTCACCCCTCCACTTT.

The genes are TRBV3-1 (or the pseudogene TRBV3-2) and TRBJ1-4; D remains unclear. The CDR3 is made up of 16 amino acids. Germline lookup yields CDR1 LGHDT and CDR2 YNNKEL (reference sequence). V lost 1 base to trimming and J lost 0 bases, with 9 bases between them. The CDR3 region is CASSQVGDSTNEKLFF. CDR3 bases: TGTGCCAGCAGCCAAGTTGGAGACTCAACTAATGAAAAACTGTTTTTT.

The gene calls are TRBV6-5 and TRBJ1-5; D unclear. The V and J ends lost 6 bases and 2 bases respectively, with 14 bases between them. The CDR3 is made up of 15 amino acids. Looked up from germline, CDR1 is MNHEY and CDR2 is SVGAGI. For the CDR3, the DNA is TGTGCCAGCAGACCCAGGTTAACAGGCAATCAGCCCCAGCATTTT. Translating gives CASRPRLTGNQPQHF.

The CDR3 nucleotides read TGCGCCAGCAGCCAAGATCTGGGGGGACTAGCGGGAGGTTCCGATGAGCAGTTCTTC. Amino acids: CASSQDLGGLAGGSDEQFF. The V and J genes are TRBV4-1 and TRBJ2-1; 15 bases match TRBD2. This CDR3 has 19 amino acids. V shed 0 bases and J 8 bases; nucleotides not matched to a gene: 11. Germline V gives CDR1 MGHRA, CDR2 YSYEKL.